The 27 T cell receptor beta chains below all came from one sample that was sequenced in a study of T cells in Graves' hyperthyroidism and ophthalmopathy (dated by TCRdb to the late 2010s). The library relied on multiplex PCR. Sequencer: Illumina HiSeq 2000. Amplification of TCR beta CDR3 regions was carried out from RNA transcripts. For the first round of RT-PCR on the TCR CDR3, the HTBI primer set was used together with the Qiagen OneStep RT-PCR kit. The public reads were quality trimmed at Q25 with fastp and then assembled into clones with MiXCR by TCRdb, keeping productive beta chains. Records with the same CDR3 protein are collapsed into one entry carrying the most frequent genes and DNA. The sample yields almost 600,000 distinct CDR3 sequences; just over 45% were counted once. Around 8% of the sample is held by the ten biggest clonotypes. Sample: peripheral blood or thyroid tissue (not recorded which). The receptors were gathered from a woman in her late teens or twenties with Graves' hyperthyroidism.

In its sample, this clonotype was seen many times. The gene calls are TRBV29-1 and TRBJ2-7; D is perhaps TRBD1 or TRBD2 (6 bases each). Between the trimmed V and J ends, which lost 3 bases and 2 bases, there was a span of 17 bases. This CDR3 is built from 15 residues. CDR1 and CDR2 (germline): SQVTM, ANQGSEA. The CDR3 bases are TGCAGCGTTGAGGGGGGCCCGGGCAAGACCTACGAGCAGTACTTC. Its protein is CSVEGGPGKTYEQYF.

This clonotype appeared many times. The chain recombines TRBV7-8 with TRBJ1-2; 7 bases agree with TRBD1. In germline, CDR1 is SGHVS, CDR2 FQNEAQ. V lost 4 bases and J lost 4; bases outside the gene matches: 15. This CDR3 has 17 residues. The CDR3 protein is CASSSRGQNFDIYGYTF. DNA for the CDR3: TGTGCCAGCAGCTCGAGGGGACAGAACTTCGACATCTATGGCTACACCTTC.

This clonotype was observed many times. The chain has TRBV18 and TRBJ2-7, with 8 bases identical to TRBD1. Looked up from germline, CDR1 is KGHSH and CDR2 is LQKENI. V trimming: 0 bases; J trimming: 2 bases; junction bases outside the gene matches: 3. The CDR3 consists of 15 residues. CDR3 DNA: TGTGCCAGCTCACCACCGGGACAGGAGGCCTACGAGCAGTACTTC. Its protein is CASSPPGQEAYEQYF.

This clonotype was counted at least ten times. The V and J genes are TRBV25-1 and TRBJ2-7, with 10 nucleotides matching TRBD2. CDR1 MGHDK and CDR2 SYGVNS come from the germline V gene. The ends lost 2 bases at V and 7 bases at J; junction bases unmatched: 8. The CDR3 is 15 residues long. CDR3 in amino acids: CASSEPASGSWEQYF. DNA of the CDR3: TGTGCCAGCAGTGAACCTGCTAGCGGGAGTTGGGAGCAGTACTTC.

This clonotype has only a few counts. The chain carries TRBV7-6 and TRBJ2-7; D possibly corresponds to TRBD2 (7 bases). This CDR3 spans 12 amino acids. Germline-derived CDR1 and CDR2 are SGHVS and FNYEAQ. In DNA, the CDR3 is TGTGCTAGGGAGCGGGACACCTACGAGCAGTACTTC. It yields the protein CARERDTYEQYF.

This clonotype was seen repeatedly, ten times or more. This chain connects TRBV6-5 to TRBJ1-1; D is unresolved. Trimming took 6 bases from V and 1 from J, leaving 9 bases between them. This CDR3 spans 13 amino acids. Germline loops: CDR1 MNHEY, CDR2 SVGAGI. The CDR3 DNA reads as TGTGCCAGCAGCGGATTTGCGAACACTGAAGCTTTCTTT. It is translated as CASSGFANTEAFF.

This clonotype was picked up many times. The rearrangement links TRBV29-1 to TRBJ2-2, with D perhaps assigned TRBD1 or TRBD2 (6 bases each). Germline V lookup: CDR1 SQVTM, CDR2 ANQGSEA. This CDR3 region has 12 residues. Trimming removed 7 bases at V and 8 bases at J, with 14 bases between. The CDR3 is CSAEGDSGELFF. The CDR3 region has the DNA TGCAGCGCCGAGGGGGACTCGGGGGAGCTGTTTTTT.

This clonotype was seen at least ten times. The chain recombines TRBV7-3 with TRBJ1-1, with 8 bases that match TRBD1. J gave up 3 bases and V 4 bases, and 4 bases lay outside the gene matches. The V gene's germline CDR1 is SGHTA and CDR2 FQGTGA. The CDR3 runs 14 residues. The CDR3 DNA sequence: TGTGCCAGCAGCTCCGGACAGGGAGACACTGAAGCTTTCTTT. Translated, it gives CASSSGQGDTEAFF.

About this clonotype itself: Given a much more abundant clone one base away, this may be a read error. The chain employs TRBV9 and TRBJ1-6; the D gene is possibly TRBD1 (5 bases). Trimming removed 0 bases at V and 1 base at J, with 8 bases between. The CDR3 totals 16 residues. Per the germline V gene, CDR1 is SGDLS and CDR2 is YYNGEE. CDR3 amino acids: CASSVVAGSYNSPLHF. In nucleotides, the CDR3 is TGTGCCAGCAGCGTAGTGGCAGGGTCCTATAATTCACCCCTCCACTTT.

This clonotype has more than one count but fewer than ten. Sequence at one end of the junction differs from germline and may be a read error. The chain has TRBV20-1 and TRBJ2-2, with D possibly TRBD2 on 6 matching bases. From germline, CDR1 is DFQATT and CDR2 SNEGSKA (reference sequence). This CDR3 comprises 13 residues. This CDR3 is CSAPGGRPGEQFF. In DNA, the CDR3 is TGCAGTGCACCCGGAGGGCGTCCGGGTGAGCAGTTTTTT.

The chain couples TRBV10-3 to TRBJ2-7; TRBD2 agrees at 8 bases. This CDR3 is built from 14 residues. Germline CDR1 and CDR2: ENHRY and SYGVKD. V gave up 2 bases and J gave up 3 bases; unmatched junction bases: 3. The CDR3 DNA is TGTGCCATCAGTGAGGCTAGCGGGTTCTACGAGCAGTACTTC. It specifies CAISEASGFYEQYF.

This clonotype was seen many times. CDR3 coding DNA: TGCAGTGCTAGTAGGCCAGGGGATAGTCAGCCCCAGCATTTT. Translated: CSASRPGDSQPQHF. This chain connects TRBV20-1 to TRBJ1-5; D possibly corresponds to TRBD1 (6 bases). This CDR3 spans 14 amino acids. Germline assignment: CDR1 DFQATT and CDR2 SNEGSKA (reference sequence). Trimming removed 3 bases from V and 6 bases from J, with 15 bases in between.

This sequence joins TRBV7-9 and TRBJ1-1, with D unresolved. CDR1 SEHNR and CDR2 FQNEAQ come from the germline V gene (reference sequence). CDR3 length equals 14 residues. V shed 3 bases and J shed 0 bases, with 8 bases lying between them. The CDR3 here is CASSFRVMNTEAFF. The CDR3 DNA follows: TGTGCCAGCAGCTTTCGAGTCATGAACACTGAAGCTTTCTTT.

The sample holds many counts of this clonotype. V and J are TRBV24-1 and TRBJ2-2, with a weak D call TRBD1 (6 bases). Trimming removed 7 bases from V and 5 bases from J, with 7 bases in between. Germline V gene sequence: CDR1 KGHDR, CDR2 SFDVKD. CDR3 length: 12 residues. This CDR3 is CATSQGTGELFF. The CDR3 coding sequence is TGTGCCACCAGCCAGGGGACCGGGGAGCTGTTTTTT.

Many counts were recorded for this clonotype. The chain couples TRBV7-2 to TRBJ1-3, with unresolved D. Germline V gene sequence: CDR1 SGHTA, CDR2 FQGNSA. CDR3 length: 14 amino acids. V shed 4 bases and J shed 0 bases, with 7 bases lying between them. As DNA, the CDR3 is TGTGCCAGCAGCTCTTACAGCTCTGGAAACACCATATATTTT. Encoded protein: CASSSYSSGNTIYF.

This sequence joins TRBV20-1 and TRBJ2-3, with D unclear. Germline lookup yields CDR1 DFQATT and CDR2 SNEGSKA (reference sequence). V lost 5 bases and J lost 1, with 4 bases in between. CDR3 size: 11 residues. The chain's CDR3 is CSAGGTDTQYF. CDR3 DNA: TGCAGTGCTGGGGGCACAGATACGCAGTATTTT.

The gene calls are TRBV24-1 and TRBJ2-7; 10 bases fit TRBD1. This CDR3 has 14 amino acids. The V segment lost 2 bases and the J segment 6 bases; nucleotides outside the gene matches: 3. The V gene's germline CDR1 is KGHDR and CDR2 SFDVKD. The CDR3 DNA follows: TGTGCCACCAGTGATTGGACAGGGGGAGGCGAGCAGTACTTC. Translation: CATSDWTGGGEQYF.

This clonotype was counted ten times or more. The chain couples TRBV29-1 to TRBJ1-6; TRBD1 agrees at 8 bases. The germline CDR1 and CDR2 sequences are SQVTM and ANQGSEA. The ends lost 6 bases at V and 10 bases at J; junction bases unmatched: 8. The CDR3 sequence is 13 residues long. The CDR3 protein is CSVATGQASPLHF. CDR3 DNA sequence: TGCAGCGTCGCAACGGGACAGGCCTCACCCCTCCACTTT.

This clonotype was recorded at least ten times. This chain connects TRBV6-2 or TRBV6-3 to TRBJ2-7; TRBD2 might be the D (5 bases). Trimming pared 6 bases from V and 4 bases from J, leaving 16 bases between. The CDR3 covers 14 residues. The V gene's germline CDR1 is MNHEY and CDR2 SVGEGT. The CDR3 bases are TGTGCCAGCAGACCCGGACTTACCCTATACGAGCAGTACTTC. Protein product: CASRPGLTLYEQYF.

As to this clonotype: Its ends do not fully match the called genes, so a read error is possible. The chain links TRBV18 to TRBJ2-5; tentatively, D is TRBD1 (6 bases). Germline lookup yields CDR1 KGHSH and CDR2 LQKENI. This CDR3 is 14 amino acids long. The CDR3 DNA reads as TGTGCCAGCTCATCCGGGACAACAGAAGAGACCCAGCACTTC. It codes for CASSSGTTEETQHF.

Only a few counts were recorded for this clonotype. The rearrangement joins TRBV7-9 to TRBJ2-5; D not resolved. V was trimmed by 4 bases and J by 0 bases, leaving 9 bases between them. CDR1 is SEHNR, CDR2 FQNEAQ, per germline (reference sequence). The CDR3 consists of 14 residues. DNA of the CDR3: TGTGCCAGCAGCTCCCCCTGGTACCAAGAGACCCAGTACTTC. This sequence encodes CASSSPWYQETQYF.

This clonotype was seen a handful of times. One junction end does not reproduce the germline sequence, and a read error may be involved. The J gene is TRBJ2-7, the V gene TRBV7-9; D is perhaps TRBD1 or TRBD2 (5 bases each). Germline-derived CDR1 and CDR2 are SEHNR and FQNEAQ (reference sequence). The CDR3 spans 10 residues. The DNA for the CDR3 is TGTGCCAGCAGCGGGACGGAGGAGGTTTTC. It codes for CASSGTEEVF.

There are a few counts of this clonotype. The chain joins TRBV27 to TRBJ2-7, with D possibly called TRBD1 or TRBD2 (6 bases each). Germline V gene lookup returns CDR1 MNHEY and CDR2 SMNVEV (reference sequence). The germline V and J ends were trimmed by 7 bases and 4 bases, with 20 bases remaining between them. This CDR3 is built from 15 residues. Here the CDR3 DNA reads TGTGCCAGCACCCAAGTAGTAGGGGGGTTATACGAGCAGTACTTC. This encodes CASTQVVGGLYEQYF.

The V and J genes are TRBV18 and TRBJ1-1; unclear D gene. Germline CDR1 and CDR2: KGHSH and LQKENI. The CDR3 runs 14 residues. Trimming left V 7 bases short and J 5 bases short, with 17 bases between. The CDR3 bases are TGTGCCAGCTTTCCTAAGGGCCACTCTACTGAAGCTTTCTTT. Translation: CASFPKGHSTEAFF.

This clonotype was detected a few times. The rearrangement joins TRBV6-2 or TRBV6-3 to TRBJ1-5, with 7 bases lining up with TRBD1. The J segment lost 0 bases and the V segment lost 6 bases, leaving 17 bases of the junction unmatched. Germline V lookup: CDR1 MNHEY, CDR2 SVGEGT. The CDR3 totals 19 residues. In nucleotides, the CDR3 is TGTGCCAGCAGAACTCACAGGGGTTCGGGCCTCTATAGCAATCAGCCCCAGCATTTT. It is translated as CASRTHRGSGLYSNQPQHF.

This clonotype was seen many times. The V and J genes are TRBV4-3 and TRBJ1-5; tentatively, D is TRBD1 (5 bases). Germline values: CDR1 LGHNA, CDR2 YSLEER. Between the trimmed V and J ends, which lost 0 bases and 6 bases, there was a span of 15 bases. This CDR3 is built from 16 residues. As DNA, the CDR3 is TGCGCCAGCAGCCAAGAACGAGGACCTACAGGTCAGCCCCAGCATTTT. It is translated as CASSQERGPTGQPQHF.

This clonotype was counted ten times or more. This CDR3 reads CASSLEAGTSYEQYF. Written as DNA, the CDR3 is TGTGCCAGCAGCTTAGAGGCCGGGACCTCCTACGAGCAGTACTTC. The chain links TRBV7-2 to TRBJ2-7; D possibly matches TRBD1 or TRBD2 (5 bases each). The CDR3 contains 15 residues. Germline V lookup: CDR1 SGHTA, CDR2 FQGNSA. V was pared by 1 base and J by 0 bases, with 10 bases between.